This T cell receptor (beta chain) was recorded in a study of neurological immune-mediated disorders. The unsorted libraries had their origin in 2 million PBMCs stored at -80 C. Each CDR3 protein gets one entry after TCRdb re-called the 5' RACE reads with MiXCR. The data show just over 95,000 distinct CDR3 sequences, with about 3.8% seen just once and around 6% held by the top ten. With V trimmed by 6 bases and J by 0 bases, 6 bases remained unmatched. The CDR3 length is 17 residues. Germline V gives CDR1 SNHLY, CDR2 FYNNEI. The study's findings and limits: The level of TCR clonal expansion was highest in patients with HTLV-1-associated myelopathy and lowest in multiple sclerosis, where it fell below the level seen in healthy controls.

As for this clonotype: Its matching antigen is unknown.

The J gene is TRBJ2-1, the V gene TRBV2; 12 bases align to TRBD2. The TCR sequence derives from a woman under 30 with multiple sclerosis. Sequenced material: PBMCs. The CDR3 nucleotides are TGTGCCAGCAGGGGAACTAGCGGGGGGACCTCCTACAATGAGCAGTTCTTC. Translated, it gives CASRGTSGGTSYNEQFF.